This is a list of T cell receptor beta chains from one sample in a study of T cells in Graves' hyperthyroidism and ophthalmopathy. A single record per CDR3 protein comes from TCRdb applying MiXCR to the multiplex PCR reads. The repertoire consists of 450,000 to 700,000 distinct CDR3 sequences, with about 43% occurring once and the leading ten covering under 20%. Sequenced: peripheral blood or thyroid tissue (not recorded which). Every receptor here comes from an adult woman with Graves' disease, either hyperthyroidism or ophthalmopathy (not recorded which). Each CDR3 is given with its conserved first and last residue. Each record gives: CDR3 protein, J gene, CDR3 length, V gene.

cdr3_aa: CASSEGERSYEQYF
j_call: TRBJ2-7
cdr3_length: 14
v_call: TRBV2

cdr3_aa: CASSVASGAFGNTIYF
j_call: TRBJ1-3
cdr3_length: 16
v_call: TRBV9

cdr3_aa: CSARDLRDPNEKLFF
j_call: TRBJ1-4
cdr3_length: 15
v_call: TRBV20-1

cdr3_aa: CATSRGGLEQYF
j_call: TRBJ2-7
cdr3_length: 12
v_call: TRBV15

cdr3_aa: CASSPLTVRNGYTF
j_call: TRBJ1-2
cdr3_length: 14
v_call: TRBV11-2

cdr3_aa: CASSPDGGENYGYTF
j_call: TRBJ1-2
cdr3_length: 15
v_call: TRBV9

cdr3_aa: CAIGDRGSGANTGELFF
j_call: TRBJ2-2
cdr3_length: 17
v_call: TRBV10-3

cdr3_aa: CASSQEIGVEQYF
j_call: TRBJ2-7
cdr3_length: 13
v_call: TRBV7-6

cdr3_aa: CASSEYGQGQETQYF
j_call: TRBJ2-5
cdr3_length: 15
v_call: TRBV6-1

cdr3_aa: CSAVDGETQYF
j_call: TRBJ2-5
cdr3_length: 11
v_call: TRBV20-1

cdr3_aa: CASSWGDRGGQETQYF
j_call: TRBJ2-5
cdr3_length: 16
v_call: TRBV12-3/TRBV12-4

cdr3_aa: CASSLTGRWTEAFF
j_call: TRBJ1-1
cdr3_length: 14
v_call: TRBV12-3/TRBV12-4

cdr3_aa: CSVEVQGARAFF
j_call: TRBJ1-1
cdr3_length: 12
v_call: TRBV29-1

cdr3_aa: CASSLVRAGWEQYF
j_call: TRBJ2-7
cdr3_length: 14
v_call: TRBV5-1

cdr3_aa: CAISERWGLMETQYF
j_call: TRBJ2-5
cdr3_length: 15
v_call: TRBV10-3

cdr3_aa: CASSWDRNYEQYF
j_call: TRBJ2-7
cdr3_length: 13
v_call: TRBV5-6

cdr3_aa: CASRDALGYEQYF
j_call: TRBJ2-7
cdr3_length: 13
v_call: TRBV7-9

cdr3_aa: CASSLGQGFGTEAFF
j_call: TRBJ1-1
cdr3_length: 15
v_call: TRBV5-1

cdr3_aa: CSARVGQTYQPQHF
j_call: TRBJ1-5
cdr3_length: 14
v_call: TRBV20-1

cdr3_aa: CSATTGQETQYF
j_call: TRBJ2-5
cdr3_length: 12
v_call: TRBV20-1

cdr3_aa: CASSPPQSDGYTF
j_call: TRBJ1-2
cdr3_length: 13
v_call: TRBV5-8

cdr3_aa: CASSLRTAYGYTF
j_call: TRBJ1-2
cdr3_length: 13
v_call: TRBV12-3/TRBV12-4

cdr3_aa: CASLRTSGTYEQYF
j_call: TRBJ2-7
cdr3_length: 14
v_call: TRBV6-1

cdr3_aa: CSGGTTQETQYF
j_call: TRBJ2-5
cdr3_length: 12
v_call: TRBV20-1

cdr3_aa: CASSLGVLSNYGYTF
j_call: TRBJ1-2
cdr3_length: 15
v_call: TRBV5-1

cdr3_aa: CATIFSGYNEQFF
j_call: TRBJ2-1
cdr3_length: 13
v_call: TRBV2

cdr3_aa: CASRTFHRTLESYEQYF
j_call: TRBJ2-7
cdr3_length: 17
v_call: TRBV11-2

cdr3_aa: CASTPNTEQETQYF
j_call: TRBJ2-5
cdr3_length: 14
v_call: TRBV6-6

cdr3_aa: CASSQDWRNTEAFF
j_call: TRBJ1-1
cdr3_length: 14
v_call: TRBV4-1

cdr3_aa: CASSLAGGEPQHF
j_call: TRBJ1-5
cdr3_length: 13
v_call: TRBV7-6

cdr3_aa: CASSPRGSGIEQYF
j_call: TRBJ2-7
cdr3_length: 14
v_call: TRBV19

cdr3_aa: CASSLKIARYF
j_call: TRBJ2-5
cdr3_length: 11
v_call: TRBV2

cdr3_aa: CASRNDGHYEQYF
j_call: TRBJ2-7
cdr3_length: 13
v_call: TRBV5-1

cdr3_aa: CASSLTASSGNTIYF
j_call: TRBJ1-3
cdr3_length: 15
v_call: TRBV5-4

cdr3_aa: CASRGTGVYQYF
j_call: TRBJ2-5
cdr3_length: 12
v_call: TRBV2

cdr3_aa: CAVHRKRGETQYF
j_call: TRBJ2-5
cdr3_length: 13
v_call: TRBV7-9

cdr3_aa: CATSSPDSRSYEQYF
j_call: TRBJ2-7
cdr3_length: 15
v_call: TRBV15

cdr3_aa: CASSFAGFYNQPQHF
j_call: TRBJ1-5
cdr3_length: 15
v_call: TRBV12-3/TRBV12-4

cdr3_aa: CASSPSGGKAFF
j_call: TRBJ1-1
cdr3_length: 12
v_call: TRBV5-4

cdr3_aa: CASSEFGGADTQYF
j_call: TRBJ2-3
cdr3_length: 14
v_call: TRBV25-1

cdr3_aa: CATTPRDRAYEQYF
j_call: TRBJ2-7
cdr3_length: 14
v_call: TRBV7-8

cdr3_aa: CASSEQGGRQPQHF
j_call: TRBJ1-5
cdr3_length: 14
v_call: TRBV19